This T cell receptor beta chain comes out of a study of Tregs in tolerant kidney transplant recipients. Whole-study findings and limits: The small number of patients limits these findings pending further validation.

Profiling relied on immunoSEQ multiplex PCR, and the TCRdb table lists in-frame clones only, not all of them. The table records fewer than 150,000 clones, almost 95% of them present only once. A single count supports this clone. Its matching antigen is unknown. This TCR came from a human donor in good health. Sequencing was carried out using CD4+ T cells from blood.

The CDR3 DNA reads as TGTGCCAGCAGCTTAGTAGCGGGAGCGGCCTACAATGAGCAGTTCTTC. Its translation: CASSLVAGAAYNEQFF. The chain employs TRBV11-2 and TRBJ2-1, with 9 positions matching TRBD2. The germline V gene encodes CDR1 SGHAT and CDR2 FQNNGV. J was trimmed by 2 bases and V by 1 base; bases with no gene match: 3. The CDR3 spans 16 residues.